This T cell receptor (beta chain) was captured in a study of control samples from healthy donors and cancer patients. TCRdb's copy holds only in-frame clones and misses some; the assay was immunoSEQ multiplex PCR. The sample holds around 80,000 clones, roughly 89% seen once. V lost 0 bases, J lost 0 bases, and 9 bases lay in between. In germline, CDR1 is MNHGY, CDR2 SAAAGT. This CDR3 is built from 16 residues. The material sequenced was blood. This chain joins TRBV6-8 and TRBJ1-3; perhaps TRBD1 as D (6 bases). This clonotype originated in a man aged 45-65 years in good health. CDR3 nucleotides: TGTGCCAGCAGTTACTCGGACAGCTGCTCTGGAAACACCATATATTTT. It translates to CASSYSDSCSGNTIYF.